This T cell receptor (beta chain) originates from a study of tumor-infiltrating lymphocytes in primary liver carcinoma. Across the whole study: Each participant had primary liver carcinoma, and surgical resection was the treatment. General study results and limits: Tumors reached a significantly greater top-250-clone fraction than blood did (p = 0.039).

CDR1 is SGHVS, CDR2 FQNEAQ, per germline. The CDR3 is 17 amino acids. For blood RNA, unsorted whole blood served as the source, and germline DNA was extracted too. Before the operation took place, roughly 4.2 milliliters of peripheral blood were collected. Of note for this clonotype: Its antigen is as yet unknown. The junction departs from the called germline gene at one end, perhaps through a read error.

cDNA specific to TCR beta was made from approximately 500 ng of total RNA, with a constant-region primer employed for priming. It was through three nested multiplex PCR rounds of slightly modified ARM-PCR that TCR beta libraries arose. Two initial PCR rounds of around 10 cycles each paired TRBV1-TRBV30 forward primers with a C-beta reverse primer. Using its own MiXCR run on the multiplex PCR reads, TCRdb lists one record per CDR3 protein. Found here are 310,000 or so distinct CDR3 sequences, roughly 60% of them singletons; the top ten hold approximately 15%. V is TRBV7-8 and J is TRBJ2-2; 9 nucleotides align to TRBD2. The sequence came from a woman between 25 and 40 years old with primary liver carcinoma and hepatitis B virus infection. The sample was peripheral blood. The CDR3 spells CASSSNLAGDTTGELLF. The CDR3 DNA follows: TGTGCCAGCAGTAGCAACTTAGCGGGAGACACCACCGGGGAGCTGCTTTTT.